This TCR beta chain was documented in a study of T cell responses to AZD1222 COVID-19 vaccine. Across the whole study: Second-dose intervals near 4 or 12 weeks were combined.

This CDR3 has 15 amino acids. The V segment lost 6 bases and the J segment 1 base; nucleotides outside the gene matches: 5. Germline V gene lookup returns CDR1 MNHEY and CDR2 SVGAGI. Study-wide results and limits: The span of vaccine-associated CD4 TCRs extended across spike, with dominance at 160-218 and 743-854. The donors showed a predominance of white British ancestry and of females, with possible underestimation of clonal diversity. Baseline testing showed seropositivity in only a handful of AZD1222 recipients.

Note on this clone: Its antigen is as yet unknown.

The protocol was immunoSEQ multiplex PCR, while the TCRdb copy is restricted to in-frame clones and leaves out a portion. The data show 160,000 or so clones, 91% seen once. The sample in question was peripheral blood, obtained on day 0 of AZD1222 vaccination. The clonotype was recovered from an adult in good health. This rearrangement joins TRBV6-5 to TRBJ2-1; TRBD2 agrees at 8 bases. The CDR3 is CASRRGGWSYNEQFF. CDR3 in DNA: TGTGCCAGCAGACGCGGGGGGTGGTCCTACAATGAGCAGTTCTTC.